These T cell receptor beta chains were read from a single sample in a study of T cell clonotyping in hematopoietic cell transplantation. Clones were sequenced by immunoSEQ multiplex PCR, and TCRdb holds only the in-frame ones, with some missing. The table has more than 20,000 clones, around 83% seen once. The sequences come from peripheral blood mononuclear cells, collected before stem cell transplant. The receptors shown here come from a woman aged 60-75 years with acute myeloid leukemia. Some clones in this sample may be carry-over from other donors' samples. Each CDR3 is given with its conserved first and last residue. A D gene is named only where the DNA matches it firmly. Not all rows give a size; the values are once, few, many and, for expanded clones, a class.

size	D	V	J	DNA	CDR3
.	TRBD2	TRBV19	TRBJ2-7	TGTGCCAGTAGTACGGGACTAGCGGGAGGATTCTACGAGCAGTACTTC	CASSTGLAGGFYEQYF
.	TRBD1	TRBV7-3	TRBJ2-7	TGTGCCAGCAGCTTAGGCCGACAGGGTAGGGACGAGCAGTACTTC	CASSLGRQGRDEQYF
once	TRBD2	TRBV5-6	TRBJ2-1	TGTGCCAGCAGCTGGGGACTAGCGGGAAGCTACAATGAGCAGTTCTTC	CASSWGLAGSYNEQFF
.	TRBD2	TRBV14	TRBJ2-3	TGTGCCAGCAGCCAAGATAACGAGCGGGGGGCCTACACAGATACGCAGTATTTT	CASSQDNERGAYTDTQYF
.	.	TRBV28	TRBJ1-1	TGTGCCAGCAGTTTAGTCAGGGCCGAAGCTTTCTTT	CASSLVRAEAFF
.	TRBD2	TRBV7-2	TRBJ2-6	TGTGCCAGCAGCTTCAGCGGGGGAGGTGGGGCCAACGTCCTGACTTTC	CASSFSGGGGANVLTF
.	TRBD1	TRBV27	TRBJ2-7	TGTGCCAGCAGTTTTCTTGTCGGGACAGGGCGGGATCGGGAGCAGTACTTC	CASSFLVGTGRDREQYF
.	.	TRBV21-1	TRBJ1-1	TGTGCCAGCAGCAAAGAAACGGTGGACACTGAAGCTTTCTTT	CASSKETVDTEAFF
few	TRBD1	TRBV19	TRBJ2-6	TGTGCCAGTAGTATTAGGGGGCCTAGCTCTGGGGCCAACGTCCTGACTTTC	CASSIRGPSSGANVLTF
large	.	TRBV6-6	TRBJ1-1	TGTGCCAGCAGTTTACAAGAGAACACTGAAGCTTTCTTT	CASSLQENTEAFF
few	.	TRBV4-1	TRBJ2-7	TGCGCCAGCAGCCCCGGAGGCGAGCAGTACTTC	CASSPGGEQYF
once	TRBD2	TRBV25-1	TRBJ2-2	TGTGCCAGCAGTGGAGCGGGGCCTTCGAACACCGGGGAGCTGTTTTTT	CASSGAGPSNTGELFF
.	.	TRBV5-6	TRBJ2-7	TGTGCCAGCAGCTTGGTTAAAGTATCCTACGAGCAGTACTTC	CASSLVKVSYEQYF
.	.	TRBV9	TRBJ1-2	TGTGCCAGCAGCGCGGGGGGCTCCTTTAACTATGGCTACACCTTC	CASSAGGSFNYGYTF
.	.	TRBV5-1	TRBJ1-6	TGCGCCAGCAGCGTGGCACAGAGCTCCTATAATTCACCCCTCCACTTT	CASSVAQSSYNSPLHF
.	.	TRBV9	TRBJ1-2	TGTGCCAGCAGCCCAGGGGAGGGCAGCTATGGCTACACCTTC	CASSPGEGSYGYTF
once	.	TRBV27	TRBJ2-1	TGTGCCAGCAGTCTCTCCCGGAATGAGCAGTTCTTC	CASSLSRNEQFF
.	.	TRBV9	TRBJ2-3	TGTGCCAGCAGCGTTCGGGCTACTAGCACAGATACGCAGTATTTT	CASSVRATSTDTQYF
.	.	TRBV9	TRBJ1-2	TGTGCCAGCAGCGTAGACGGGTATGGCTACACCTTC	CASSVDGYGYTF